This TCR beta chain was obtained from a study of Tregs in tolerant kidney transplant recipients. In the study overall: Sorting of CD4+CD25+CD127- cells followed approximately 3-day belatacept mixed lymphocyte reactions, sometimes with approximately five-day graft donor restimulation. Antibodies separated recipient from donor cells.

Profiled with immunoSEQ multiplex PCR; TCRdb holds only in-frame clones, not every one. The data show around 2,200 clones, roughly 42% seen once. The CDR3 length is 18 residues. Trimming removed 3 bases at V and 10 bases at J, with 31 bases between. Per germline, CDR1 SGHRS and CDR2 YFSETQ. As for this clone: Its antigen remains unknown.

General study findings and limits: Biological reproducibility was not directly addressed, but technical replication error appeared minimal. Validation in larger populations is needed because few patients were studied.

The sequence came from a human donor in good health. Sequenced: Tregs from blood cultured with allogeneic cells. J is TRBJ1-1 and V is TRBV5-1, with D perhaps TRBD1 (6 bases). The CDR3 DNA reads as TGCGCCAGCAGCTCCTTAGGGGGGAGGTCCCCCCTTTGGTATGGAGCTTTCTTT. Translated: CASSSLGGRSPLWYGAFF.